Below, 29 T cell receptor beta chains from the same sample are listed, as sequenced in a study of monozygotic twins with inflammatory bowel disease. TCRdb re-analyzed the 5' RACE reads; it lists each CDR3 protein once, without DNA. The record lists roughly 200,000 distinct CDR3 sequences, of which the ten most abundant hold about 8%. The sample comprised blood. Receptor source: a human donor with ulcerative colitis or Crohn's disease, or a healthy co-twin of an affected twin (not recorded which).

This rearrangement joins TRBV5-1 to TRBJ1-5. Germline V CDR1 and CDR2: SGHRS, YFSETQ. CDR3 length equals 15 residues. This chain's CDR3 is CASSLGPLNDQPQHF.

The CDR3 is CATSTRLAGNRGDTQYF. This chain joins TRBV15 and TRBJ2-3; TCRdb's D call of TRBD2 is untestable without DNA. The CDR3 runs to 17 residues. CDR1 and CDR2 from the germline V gene are LNHNV and YYDKDF (reference sequence).

The chain has TRBV4-1 and TRBJ1-5; with no DNA, the TCRdb D assignment of TRBD1 cannot be verified. Germline lookup yields CDR1 MGHRA and CDR2 YSYEKL. This CDR3 is built from 16 residues. CDR3 residues: CASSEIETARGQPQHF.

The chain couples TRBV20-1 to TRBJ2-1; with no DNA, the TCRdb D assignment of TRBD1 cannot be verified. This CDR3 comprises 15 residues. Germline V CDR1 and CDR2: DFQATT, SNEGSKA (reference sequence). CDR3 in amino acids: CSATVIWKGYNEQFF.

V usage is TRBV3-1 and J usage is TRBJ1-1. This CDR3 is 15 amino acids long. CDR1 LGHDT and CDR2 YNNKEL come from the germline V gene (reference sequence). This CDR3 reads CASSQGTSGSTEAFF.

The chain combines TRBV15 with TRBJ2-3. This CDR3 has 13 amino acids. The germline V gene encodes CDR1 LNHNV and CDR2 YYDKDF (reference sequence). CDR3 region: CATSRDPKDTQYF.

V and J are TRBV4-1 and TRBJ2-5; TCRdb gives TRBD2 as the D gene, but with no DNA this cannot be confirmed. This CDR3 comprises 14 residues. Per germline, CDR1 MGHRA and CDR2 YSYEKL. This CDR3 reads CASSQGLAGTTQYF.

The chain combines TRBV3-1 with TRBJ2-1. In germline, CDR1 is LGHDT, CDR2 YNNKEL (reference sequence). The CDR3 spans 15 residues. Here the CDR3 reads CASSQEQLTYNEQFF.

The chain employs TRBV5-4 and TRBJ1-4; checking the TCRdb D call of TRBD1 is not possible without DNA. This CDR3 spans 15 amino acids. Per the germline V gene, CDR1 is SGHNT and CDR2 is YYREEE (reference sequence). CDR3 protein: CASSPRAGTDEKLFF.

The chain employs TRBV7-9 and TRBJ1-1; TCRdb designates TRBD1, a call that cannot be tested without DNA. CDR1 is SEHNR, CDR2 FQNEAQ, per germline (reference sequence). This CDR3 is 14 amino acids long. The CDR3 sequence: CASSYRQGAAEAFF. Full variable domain (rest looked up from reference TRBV7-9 and TRBJ1-1): DTGVSQNPRHKITKRGQNVTFRCDPISEHNRLYWYRQTLGQGPEFLTYFQNEAQLEKSRLLSDRFSAERPKGSFSTLEIQRTEQGDSAMYLCASSYRQGAAEAFFGQGTRLTVV.

This chain joins TRBV20-1 and TRBJ2-5. The CDR3 is 12 residues long. From germline, CDR1 is DFQATT and CDR2 SNEGSKA (reference sequence). The CDR3 sequence: CSASLQQETQYF.

V and J are TRBV9 and TRBJ2-1; no DNA is available, so the TRBD2 call from TCRdb remains unchecked. The germline gives CDR1 SGDLS, CDR2 YYNGEE. The CDR3 has 15 amino acids. CDR3 sequence: CASSSSGREINEQFF.

V usage is TRBV5-5 and J usage is TRBJ2-7. Germline V gene lookup returns CDR1 SGHKS and CDR2 YYEKEE (reference sequence). The CDR3 is 15 residues long. This chain's CDR3 is CASSLSQPSFYEQYF.

The chain combines TRBV20-1 with TRBJ1-2; TCRdb calls TRBD1, which cannot be checked without DNA. This CDR3 contains 12 residues. CDR1 is DFQATT and CDR2 is SNEGSKA in the germline V gene (reference sequence). The CDR3 loop reads CSALRGSDGYTF.

The chain carries TRBV7-9 and TRBJ1-3; TCRdb's assignment of TRBD1 cannot be checked, as there is no DNA. This CDR3 contains 12 residues. Germline CDR1 SEHNR, CDR2 FQNEAQ (reference sequence). The CDR3 loop is CASTLGAGTIYF.

The V and J genes are TRBV20-1 and TRBJ2-6; the TCRdb D gene call, TRBD1, has no DNA to confirm it. The CDR3 sequence is 17 residues long. Germline values: CDR1 DFQATT, CDR2 SNEGSKA (reference sequence). CDR3 amino acids: CSARVGQGATGANVLTF.

This chain uses TRBV7-9 with TRBJ2-2. This CDR3 is 12 amino acids long. Germline V gene lookup returns CDR1 SEHNR and CDR2 FQNEAQ (reference sequence). The CDR3 spells CASSLNAGELFF.

The gene calls are TRBV11-2 and TRBJ2-2. The germline CDR1 and CDR2 sequences are SGHAT and FQNNGV. The CDR3 spans 16 residues. CDR3 in amino acids: CASSLEGSPNTGELFF.

J is TRBJ2-2 and V is TRBV5-5. CDR3 size: 15 residues. Germline CDR1 reads SGHKS; CDR2 reads YYEKEE (reference sequence). The CDR3 spells CASSFQQFRTGELFF.

The rearrangement uses TRBV11-1 and TRBJ2-3; TCRdb outputs TRBD1, but without DNA this stays unchecked. CDR3 length equals 18 residues. The germline V gene has CDR1 SGHAT and CDR2 FQDESV (reference sequence). The CDR3 here is CASSGYRGQGASVDTQYF. The complete variable domain, with remaining parts taken from reference TRBV11-1 and TRBJ2-3, reads EAEVAQSPRYKITEKSQAVAFWCDPISGHATLYWYRQILGQGPELLVQFQDESVVDDSQLPKDRFSAERLKGVDSTLKIQPAELGDSAMYLCASSGYRGQGASVDTQYFGPGTRLTVL.

This CDR3 is CASSYVDTEAFF. This chain connects TRBV7-8 to TRBJ1-1. In germline, CDR1 is SGHVS, CDR2 FQNEAQ. The CDR3 loop spans 12 amino acids.

The chain joins TRBV9 to TRBJ2-5; TCRdb selects TRBD1, and the lack of DNA leaves this call unchecked. The CDR3 extends over 14 amino acids. Germline CDR1 reads SGDLS; CDR2 reads YYNGEE. CDR3 sequence: CASSVGGQRETQYF.

The genes are TRBV4-3 and TRBJ2-4; TCRdb indicates TRBD1, and absent DNA this call remains unverified. The CDR3 sequence is 17 residues long. Germline lookup yields CDR1 LGHNA and CDR2 YSLEER. CDR3 sequence: CASSPYRQGFPKNIQYF.

The chain joins TRBV6-1 to TRBJ2-7. The germline V gene encodes CDR1 MNHNS and CDR2 SASEGT. The CDR3 totals 14 residues. CDR3 sequence: CASRKKDGAYEQYF.

This chain links TRBV12-3 or TRBV12-4 with TRBJ2-7; TCRdb designates TRBD1, a call that cannot be tested without DNA. The CDR3 is 14 residues long. CDR3 loop: CASTPGDRPYEQYF.

J is TRBJ2-5 and V is TRBV20-1; TCRdb designates TRBD1, a call that cannot be tested without DNA. Germline V gene lookup returns CDR1 DFQATT and CDR2 SNEGSKA (reference sequence). This CDR3 spans 14 amino acids. The CDR3 loop reads CSAGLTGAGETQYF.

V usage is TRBV6-4 and J usage is TRBJ1-2. Germline CDR1 reads MRHNA; CDR2 reads SNTAGT. This CDR3 is built from 14 residues. Here the CDR3 reads CAISDSRGRWGYTF.

The J gene is TRBJ1-5, the V gene TRBV15. Germline CDR1 is LNHNV and CDR2 is YYDKDF (reference sequence). The CDR3 is 13 residues long. CDR3 amino acids: CATSRANNQPQHF.

The J gene is TRBJ1-1, the V gene TRBV29-1; with no DNA, the TCRdb D assignment of TRBD1 cannot be verified. The CDR3 is made up of 14 amino acids. The germline V gene has CDR1 SQVTM and CDR2 ANQGSEA. This CDR3 reads CSVVIQDRNTEAFF.